Below, 31 T cell receptor beta chains from the same sample are listed, as sequenced in a study of cytomegalovirus exposure and HLA in healthy donors (dated by TCRdb to 2015 to 2018). The library was produced with the immunoSEQ multiplex PCR assay. The multiplex PCR relied on a mix of 60 forward primers for TCR Vbeta segments and 13 reverse primers for TCR Jbeta segments. Here the immuneACCESS table is served through TCRdb, limited to in-frame sequences with V and J called. Missing clones are a known gap in these copies; in checked studies unresolved V genes cover under half, and the rest lacks a known reason. For this sample the table gives 63,000 or so clones, of which around 74% were detected only once. The ten top clones hold 7% to 9.5% of the sample. The sample comprised PBMCs. These TCRs come from a woman in her 30s in good health and CMV-seropositive.

The chain employs TRBV29-1 and TRBJ2-1, with 8 nucleotides matching TRBD1. The J segment lost 8 bases and the V segment lost 1 base, leaving 1 base of the junction unmatched. Per the germline V gene, CDR1 is SQVTM and CDR2 is ANQGSEA. The CDR3 is 12 amino acids. DNA of the CDR3: TGCAGCGTTGAAGGACAGGGGTATGAGCAGTTCTTC. This translates into CSVEGQGYEQFF.

This clone came up a few times. The chain joins TRBV7-8 to TRBJ2-3, with 8 bases matching TRBD2. V was pared by 5 bases and J by 4 bases, with 8 bases of the junction left unmatched. CDR1 SGHVS and CDR2 FQNEAQ come from the germline V gene. The CDR3 is made up of 15 amino acids. The CDR3 is CASSLTSAVSDTQYF. CDR3 nucleotides: TGTGCCAGCAGCCTGACTAGCGCTGTGTCAGATACGCAGTATTTT.

The gene calls are TRBV14 and TRBJ2-7; D not resolved. The CDR3 spans 11 residues. Germline V CDR1 and CDR2: SGHDN, FVKESK. Trimming pared 5 bases from V and 3 bases from J, leaving 5 bases between. The CDR3 region is CASSSHYEQYF. The CDR3 DNA is TGTGCCAGCAGCTCCCACTACGAGCAGTACTTC.

The chain uses TRBV5-1 and TRBJ2-5, with 11 bases lining up with TRBD2. V lost 4 bases and J lost 3; bases outside the gene matches: 2. The CDR3 is 14 amino acids. Germline assignment: CDR1 SGHRS and CDR2 YFSETQ. CDR3 loop: CASSPGLAEETQYF. DNA of the CDR3: TGCGCCAGCAGCCCGGGACTAGCGGAAGAGACCCAGTACTTC.

The genes are TRBV5-1 and TRBJ2-7; D may be TRBD1 (5 bases). The CDR3 is 13 residues long. Germline V gives CDR1 SGHRS, CDR2 YFSETQ. V shed 2 bases and J shed 2 bases, with 8 bases lying between them. The CDR3 sequence is CASSFTGAYEQYF. DNA of the CDR3: TGCGCCAGCAGCTTTACAGGAGCCTACGAGCAGTACTTC. Filled out from reference TRBV5-1 and TRBJ2-7, the complete variable domain reads KAGVTQTPRYLIKTRGQQVTLSCSPISGHRSVSWYQQTPGQGLQFLFEYFSETQRNKGNFPGRFSGRQFSNSRSEMNVSTLELGDSALYLCASSFTGAYEQYFGPGTRLTVT.

In its sample, this clone was seen many times. This chain connects TRBV10-1 to TRBJ2-3, with TRBD2 matching over 10 bases. Germline CDR1 WNHNN, CDR2 SYGVQD (reference sequence). The CDR3 length is 15 residues. Trimming cost V 4 bases and J 3 bases; bases outside gene matches: 4. CDR3 sequence reads: CASSVIAGGTDTQYF. The CDR3 DNA reads as TGCGCCAGCAGTGTTATAGCGGGAGGTACAGATACGCAGTATTTT.

The sample holds one count of this clone. This sequence joins TRBV19 and TRBJ2-4; D is perhaps TRBD2 (5 bases). CDR3 size: 14 residues. Trimming removed 5 bases from V and 2 bases from J, with 10 bases in between. CDR1 LNHDA and CDR2 SQIVND come from the germline V gene (reference sequence). CDR3 amino acids: CASSSGVPKNIQYF. The CDR3 DNA follows: TGTGCCAGTAGTTCCGGGGTTCCCAAAAACATTCAGTACTTC.

This clone was counted between two and nine times. The chain employs TRBV27 and TRBJ2-3, with TRBD1 as a possible D gene (6 bases). V gave up 6 bases and J gave up 11 bases, with 15 bases separating them. The CDR3 spans 12 residues. Germline CDR1 is MNHEY and CDR2 is SMNVEV (reference sequence). Written as DNA, the CDR3 is TGTGCCAGCAGAAGGAAGCCGGGACAGCAGTATTTT. Encoded protein: CASRRKPGQQYF.

The chain employs TRBV5-1 and TRBJ2-5, with TRBD2 as a possible D gene (6 bases). This CDR3 is built from 15 residues. The V gene lost 4 bases and the J gene lost 5 bases, with 18 bases spanning the gap. Germline-derived CDR1 and CDR2 are SGHRS and YFSETQ. CDR3 sequence: CASSLEGGRAETQYF. The CDR3 region has the DNA TGCGCCAGCAGCCTGGAGGGAGGTAGGGCTGAGACCCAGTACTTC.

The chain recombines TRBV19 with TRBJ2-3, with TRBD2 identical over 8 bases. CDR3 length equals 15 residues. V lost 3 bases and J lost 5; bases outside the gene matches: 7. The germline V gene encodes CDR1 LNHDA and CDR2 SQIVND (reference sequence). Here the CDR3 reads CASSITAGGGDTQYF. The CDR3 DNA sequence: TGTGCCAGTAGTATTACGGCGGGAGGTGGAGATACGCAGTATTTT.

This clone has just a few counts. This chain connects TRBV9 to TRBJ1-1; D not certain. The V gene's germline CDR1 is SGDLS and CDR2 YYNGEE. V was clipped by 0 bases and J by 1 base, with 4 bases between them. The CDR3 length is 13 residues. The CDR3 protein is CASSVVQNTEAFF. CDR3 bases: TGTGCCAGCAGCGTAGTACAGAACACTGAAGCTTTCTTT. Combining the CDR3 with reference TRBV9 and TRBJ1-1 gives the whole variable domain DSGVTQTPKHLITATGQRVTLRCSPRSGDLSVYWYQQSLDQGLQFLIQYYNGEERAKGNILERFSAQQFPDLHSELNLSSLELGDSALYFCASSVVQNTEAFFGQGTRLTVV.

By its share, this clone is medium-sized. The chain is built from TRBV2 and TRBJ2-1, with D possibly matching TRBD2 (5 bases). Per germline, CDR1 SNHLY and CDR2 FYNNEI. CDR3 length: 11 amino acids. V lost 6 bases and J 12 bases, leaving 12 bases between the germline ends. The CDR3 coding sequence is TGTGCCAGCAGGGCGGGCAGACTGCAGTTCTTC. It translates to CASRAGRLQFF.

V is TRBV30 and J is TRBJ1-1; a weak D match, TRBD1 (5 bases). Trimming took 3 bases from V and 1 from J, leaving 9 bases between them. Germline CDR1 and CDR2: GTSNPN and SVGIG (reference sequence). The CDR3 has 13 amino acids. CDR3 in DNA: TGTGCCTGGAGGGGGGGGAAGAACACTGAAGCTTTCTTT. Its protein is CAWRGGKNTEAFF.

This chain joins TRBV9 and TRBJ2-2; the match to TRBD2 covers 11 bases. The CDR3 loop spans 16 amino acids. The junction had 3 bases not matched to a gene; V was cut back by 3 bases and J by 2 bases. Germline V CDR1 and CDR2: SGDLS, YYNGEE. The CDR3 region is CASSAGLAANTGELFF. The DNA for the CDR3 is TGTGCCAGCAGCGCGGGACTAGCGGCTAACACCGGGGAGCTGTTTTTT.

This chain connects TRBV30 to TRBJ1-1, with D possibly being TRBD1 (5 bases). V was shortened by 5 bases and J by 6 bases, with 13 bases between the two germline ends. This CDR3 is 12 amino acids long. CDR1 and CDR2 (germline): GTSNPN, SVGIG (reference sequence). CDR3 nucleotide sequence: TGTGCCTGGGCCGGGGGGGGTTCTGAAGCTTTCTTT. This codes for CAWAGGGSEAFF.

This clone was counted between two and nine times. The chain recombines TRBV2 with TRBJ1-5; D possibly corresponds to TRBD1 (6 bases). The germline V gene has CDR1 SNHLY and CDR2 FYNNEI. Trimming shortened V by 1 base and J by 12 bases, and 16 bases separated the two germline ends. The CDR3 spans 14 residues. CDR3 sequence (DNA): TGTGCCAGCAGTGAAGAATTTGGACAGCTTAGCCAGCATTTT. This translates into CASSEEFGQLSQHF.

This clone came up a few times. The chain is built from TRBV27 and TRBJ2-7, with 7 nucleotides matching TRBD1. CDR1 is MNHEY, CDR2 SMNVEV, per germline (reference sequence). V shed 8 bases, J shed 3 bases, and the junction held 1 base outside the gene matches. The CDR3 consists of 11 residues. DNA for the CDR3: TGTGCCAGCTGGGACAGCTACGAGCAGTACTTC. The encoded protein is CASWDSYEQYF.

This clone was picked up a small number of times. V and J are TRBV30 and TRBJ2-3, with TRBD2 matching over 11 bases. The germline gives CDR1 GTSNPN, CDR2 SVGIG (reference sequence). The CDR3 runs to 17 residues. The CDR3 DNA reads TGTGCTCATGAGGGACTAGCGGCGCTTTCTAGCACAGATACGCAGTATTTT. It yields the protein CAHEGLAALSSTDTQYF.

The gene calls are TRBV19 and TRBJ1-5, with TRBD1 identical over 8 bases. The CDR3 covers 15 residues. The ends lost 4 bases at V and 6 bases at J; junction bases unmatched: 8. Looked up from germline, CDR1 is LNHDA and CDR2 is SQIVND (reference sequence). The CDR3: CASSTGDRSIQPQHF. Written as DNA, the CDR3 is TGTGCCAGTAGTACTGGGGACAGGTCGATTCAGCCCCAGCATTTT.

This clone has a single count. The rearrangement links TRBV28 to TRBJ1-2, with D possibly matching TRBD1 (5 bases). The V end lost 2 bases, the J end lost 5 bases, and 9 bases lay between the germline ends. Looked up from germline, CDR1 is MDHEN and CDR2 is SYDVKM. The CDR3 loop spans 13 amino acids. CDR3 sequence: CASSLVGGYGYTF. Here the CDR3 DNA reads TGTGCCAGCAGTTTAGTCGGGGGGTATGGCTACACCTTC.

The gene calls are TRBV4-2 and TRBJ2-5; TRBD2 matches 8 bases. The CDR3 sequence is 16 residues long. Germline V gene sequence: CDR1 LGHNA, CDR2 YNFKEQ. Losses at the gene ends were 1 base for V and 4 bases for J; bases not matched to a gene: 8. The CDR3 DNA sequence: TGTGCCAGCAGCCAAGGACAGCGGGAGTCTACAGAGACCCAGTACTTC. Translation: CASSQGQRESTETQYF.

The chain joins TRBV7-3 to TRBJ2-1; D gene unclear. CDR1 and CDR2 (germline): SGHTA, FQGTGA. The CDR3 has 15 residues. With 4 bases removed from V and 0 bases from J, the gap between germline ends came to 10 bases. The CDR3 loop reads CASSSLRSSYNEQFF. CDR3 in DNA: TGTGCCAGCAGCTCACTGAGAAGCTCCTACAATGAGCAGTTCTTC.

CDR3 region: CASSPFGLAGNSEQYF. The CDR3 coding sequence is TGTGCCAGCAGTCCCTTTGGACTAGCGGGAAATAGCGAGCAGTACTTC. The chain employs TRBV28 and TRBJ2-7; 12 bases fit TRBD2. Trimming cost V 5 bases and J 6 bases; bases outside gene matches: 11. CDR1 and CDR2 from the germline V gene are MDHEN and SYDVKM. The CDR3 extends over 16 amino acids. Using reference TRBV28 and TRBJ2-7 for the parts outside the CDR3, the full variable domain is DVKVTQSSRYLVKRTGEKVFLECVQDMDHENMFWYRQDPGLGLRLIYFSYDVKMKEKGDIPEGYSVSREKKERFSLILESASTNQTSMYLCASSPFGLAGNSEQYFGPGTRLTVT.

The table lists this clone with a count of one. The chain combines TRBV19 with TRBJ2-5; 7 bases fit TRBD1. The CDR3 runs 14 residues. The ends lost 4 bases at V and 1 base at J; junction bases unmatched: 3. The V gene's germline CDR1 is LNHDA and CDR2 SQIVND (reference sequence). CDR3 coding DNA: TGTGCCAGTAGTAGGACAGGTCGCCAAGAGACCCAGTACTTC. It specifies CASSRTGRQETQYF.

The genes are TRBV19 and TRBJ2-7; 13 bases agree with TRBD2. The germline CDR1 and CDR2 sequences are LNHDA and SQIVND (reference sequence). V shed 8 bases, J shed 6 bases, and the junction held 19 bases outside the gene matches. The CDR3 loop spans 18 amino acids. The CDR3 sequence is CASPGTSGITLRVSEQYF. CDR3 in DNA: TGTGCCAGTCCCGGGACTAGCGGGATTACTTTGCGCGTCAGCGAGCAGTACTTC.

This clone was detected a few times. The CDR3 DNA reads TGCGCCAGCAGCGGCCGGCAGGGTACCTTCACAGATACGCAGTATTTT. Its protein product is CASSGRQGTFTDTQYF. This chain connects TRBV5-1 to TRBJ2-3, with D possibly TRBD1 on 5 matching bases. Germline values: CDR1 SGHRS, CDR2 YFSETQ. This CDR3 is built from 16 residues. V gave up 4 bases and J gave up 2 bases, with 17 bases separating them.

The table lists this clone with a few counts. The rearrangement links TRBV28 to TRBJ1-2, with D unresolved. Trimming took 5 bases from V and 1 from J, leaving 8 bases between them. This CDR3 has 13 residues. Germline CDR1 is MDHEN and CDR2 is SYDVKM. The CDR3 bases are TGTGCCAGCAGTGCGACTGGTAACTATGGCTACACCTTC. Its translation is CASSATGNYGYTF.

The chain recombines TRBV6-4 with TRBJ2-7, with no clear D. This CDR3 has 9 residues. V dropped 8 bases and J dropped 4 bases, with 3 bases sitting between them. CDR1 MRHNA and CDR2 SNTAGT come from the germline V gene. The CDR3 spells CASLYEQYF. The CDR3 nucleotides read TGTGCCAGCCTATACGAGCAGTACTTC.

Notes on this clone: This same CDR3 is encoded by further DNA sequences in the sample. The chain joins TRBV9 to TRBJ2-7; 7 bases line up with TRBD1. The CDR3 is made up of 14 amino acids. Germline V gene data show CDR1 as SGDLS and CDR2 as YYNGEE. Germline trimming cut 3 bases from V and 1 base from J; bases unmatched to any gene: 4. The CDR3 DNA sequence: TGTGCCAGCAGCGCAGGGACAGTGTCCTACGAGCAGTACTTC. This encodes CASSAGTVSYEQYF.

V gene TRBV28 combines with J gene TRBJ2-1, with TRBD2 identical over 9 bases. The CDR3 has 15 amino acids. Germline values: CDR1 MDHEN, CDR2 SYDVKM. Losses at the gene ends were 3 bases for V and 7 bases for J; bases not matched to a gene: 7. Written as DNA, the CDR3 is TGTGCCAGCAGTTTCCCTAGCGGGAATGCGAATGAGCAGTTCTTC. It translates to CASSFPSGNANEQFF. The full variable domain, its missing parts supplied by reference TRBV28 and TRBJ2-1, is DVKVTQSSRYLVKRTGEKVFLECVQDMDHENMFWYRQDPGLGLRLIYFSYDVKMKEKGDIPEGYSVSREKKERFSLILESASTNQTSMYLCASSFPSGNANEQFFGPGTRLTVL.

The gene calls are TRBV7-9 and TRBJ2-5, with a tentative D call TRBD2 (6 bases). The CDR3 loop spans 13 amino acids. V was trimmed by 5 bases and J by 2 bases, leaving 9 bases between them. Germline CDR1 reads SEHNR; CDR2 reads FQNEAQ (reference sequence). The CDR3: CASSRGNQETQYF. The DNA for the CDR3 is TGTGCCAGCAGCCGGGGGAATCAAGAGACCCAGTACTTC. Full variable domain (missing parts from reference TRBV7-9 and TRBJ2-5): DTGVSQNPRHKITKRGQNVTFRCDPISEHNRLYWYRQTLGQGPEFLTYFQNEAQLEKSRLLSDRFSAERPKGSFSTLEIQRTEQGDSAMYLCASSRGNQETQYFGPGTRLLVL.